This TCR beta chain was sequenced for a study of technical replicates of blood from a handful of donors (dated by TCRdb to between 2016 and 2019). A word on this clone: The antigen this receptor binds is unknown. No much larger clonotype is one base removed from it; base qualities were not supplied.

Including cysteine and phenylalanine, the CDR3 has 14 amino acids. Only the CDR3 DNA stays, 42 bases, in frame from base 1. CDR1 and CDR2, per the germline V gene (reference sequence), are MNHNY and SVGAGI. Trimming costs V 10 bases and J 3 bases, and their ends lie 16 bases apart. The library was produced with the immunoSEQ multiplex PCR assay. The table comes from immuneACCESS by way of TCRdb, which keeps in-frame sequences with V and J called. Part of the clones is missing from these tables; in studies checked, under half for an unresolved V gene and the rest for unknown reasons. Present in this sample are 99,000 or so clones, approximately 95% of which were seen just once. The top ten constitute more than 0.2% of the sample.

Input material: T cells isolated from PBMCs. This TCR was sampled from a human donor in good health. The sequence joins TRBV6-6 to TRBJ1-5; the D gene cannot be resolved reliably. The CDR3 reads as follows: CATWPGRFNQPQHF. The DNA is TGTGCCACATGGCCCGGGAGGTTCAATCAGCCCCAGCATTTT.